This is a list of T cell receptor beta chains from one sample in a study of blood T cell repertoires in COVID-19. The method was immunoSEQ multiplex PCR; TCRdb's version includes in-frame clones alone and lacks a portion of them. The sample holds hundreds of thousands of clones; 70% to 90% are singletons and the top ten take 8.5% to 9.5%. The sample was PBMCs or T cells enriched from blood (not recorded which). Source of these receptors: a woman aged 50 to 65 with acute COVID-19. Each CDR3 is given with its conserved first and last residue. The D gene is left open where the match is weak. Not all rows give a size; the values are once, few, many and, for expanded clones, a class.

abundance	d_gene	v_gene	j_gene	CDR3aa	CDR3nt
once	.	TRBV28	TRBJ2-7	CASSSGLSSYEQYF	TGTGCCAGCAGTTCGGGACTGAGCTCCTACGAGCAGTACTTC
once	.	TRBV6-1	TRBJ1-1	CASSEQGSEAFF	TGTGCCAGCAGTGAACAGGGCTCTGAAGCTTTCTTT
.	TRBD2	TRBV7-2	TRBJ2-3	CASSPLAGGGTDTQYF	TGTGCCAGCAGCCCGCTAGCGGGGGGGGGCACAGATACGCAGTATTTT
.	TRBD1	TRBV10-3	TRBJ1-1	CAIRDRANTEAFF	TGTGCCATCAGGGACAGGGCTAACACTGAAGCTTTCTTT
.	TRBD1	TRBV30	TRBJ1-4	CAWSYAGTGSNEKLFF	TGTGCCTGGAGTTACGCCGGGACAGGGTCTAATGAAAAACTGTTTTTT
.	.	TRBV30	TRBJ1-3	CAWSSTAATNTIYF	TGTGCCTGGAGTTCTACGGCAGCGACAAACACCATATATTTT
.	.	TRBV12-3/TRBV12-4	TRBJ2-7	CASTPRLGYEQYF	TGTGCCAGCACTCCTCGACTCGGGTACGAGCAGTACTTC
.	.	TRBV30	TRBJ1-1	CAWNRGSTEAFF	TGTGCCTGGAACAGAGGGAGCACTGAAGCTTTCTTT
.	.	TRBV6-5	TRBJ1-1	CASSQSGVEAFF	TGTGCCAGCAGCCAGTCCGGGGTCGAAGCTTTCTTT
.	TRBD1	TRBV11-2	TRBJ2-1	CASSFRGQGVSSNEQFF	TGTGCCAGCAGCTTTCGGGGACAGGGGGTCTCGAGCAATGAGCAGTTCTTC
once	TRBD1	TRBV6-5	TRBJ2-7	CASISGTGIYEQYF	TGTGCCAGCATTTCCGGGACAGGGATTTACGAGCAGTACTTC
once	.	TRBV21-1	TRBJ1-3	CASSKVLQVNTIYF	TGTGCCAGCAGCAAAGTTCTGCAGGTAAACACCATATATTTT
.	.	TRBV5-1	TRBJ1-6	CASSWAQIGAVSPLHF	TGCGCCAGCAGCTGGGCTCAGATTGGGGCCGTCTCACCCCTCCACTTT
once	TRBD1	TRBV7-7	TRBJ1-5	CASSLPDRGPSGQPQHF	TGTGCCAGCAGCTTACCGGACAGGGGGCCTTCTGGGCAGCCCCAGCATTTT
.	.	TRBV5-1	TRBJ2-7	CASSLAGRGPYEQYF	TGCGCCAGCAGCTTGGCGGGCAGGGGACCCTACGAGCAGTACTTC
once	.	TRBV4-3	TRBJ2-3	CASSQEGGGGGTDTQYF	TGCGCCAGCAGCCAAGAAGGTGGAGGGGGGGGAACAGATACGCAGTATTTT
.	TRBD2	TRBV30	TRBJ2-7	CAWSGDSGGVAHEQYF	TGTGCCTGGAGTGGGGATAGCGGGGGGGTCGCTCACGAGCAGTACTTC
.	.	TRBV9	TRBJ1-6	CASSPGTYNSPLHF	TGTGCCAGCAGCCCCGGGACATATAATTCACCCCTCCACTTT
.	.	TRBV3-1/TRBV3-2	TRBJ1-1	CASSPERLTEAFF	TGTGCCAGCAGCCCGGAAAGACTCACTGAAGCTTTCTTT
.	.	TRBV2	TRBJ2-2	CASWGGLEELFF	TGTGCCAGCTGGGGAGGTTTGGAGGAGCTGTTTTTT
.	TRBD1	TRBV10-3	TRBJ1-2	CAISAGQGRINYGYTF	TGTGCCATCAGTGCAGGACAGGGGCGAATAAACTATGGCTACACCTTC
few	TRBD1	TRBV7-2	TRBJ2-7	CASSIWTGGEQYF	TGTGCCAGCAGCATATGGACAGGGGGCGAGCAGTACTTC
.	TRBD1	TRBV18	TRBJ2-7	CASSVTGTGASYEQYF	TGTGCCAGCTCAGTCACCGGGACAGGGGCGTCCTACGAGCAGTACTTC
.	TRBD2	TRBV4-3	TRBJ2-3	CASSQLSGGGITDTQYF	TGCGCCAGCAGCCAACTGTCGGGGGGAGGTATCACAGATACGCAGTATTTT
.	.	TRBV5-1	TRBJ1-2	CASSLGIGGVGYGYTF	TGCGCCAGCAGCTTGGGCATCGGAGGGGTTGGTTATGGCTACACCTTC
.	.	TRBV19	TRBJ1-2	CASTPRQGSSAANYGYTF	TGTGCCAGTACCCCCCGGCAGGGGTCCTCTGCAGCTAACTATGGCTACACCTTC
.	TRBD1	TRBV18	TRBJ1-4	CASSPGTGFNEKLFF	TGTGCCAGCTCCCCCGGGACAGGTTTTAATGAAAAACTGTTTTTT
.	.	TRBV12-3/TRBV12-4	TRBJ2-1	CASSFNDRNEQFF	TGTGCCAGCAGTTTCAACGACAGGAATGAGCAGTTCTTC
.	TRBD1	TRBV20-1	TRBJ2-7	CSASLQGVHEQYF	TGCAGTGCTAGTTTACAGGGGGTCCACGAGCAGTACTTC
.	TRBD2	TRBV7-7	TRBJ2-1	CASSLDYSGVTEQFF	TGTGCCAGCAGCTTAGATTATAGCGGGGTCACTGAGCAGTTCTTC